The clone carrying this TCR beta chain came up a few times. Its antigen remains unidentified. The data stem from a study of T cells after yellow fever vaccination. Template switching with 5'RACE generated the TCR cDNA and added a universal primer site and UMIs. MiXCR, applied by TCRdb to the 5' RACE reads, yields one record per CDR3 protein. This sample has about 630,000 distinct CDR3 sequences; 9% to 15% occur once, and the top ten carry 15%. The study, taken as a whole, reports: The CD4 compartment and the CD8 compartment contained a small share of clonotypes in common. The secondary response showed a weaker magnitude and a faster peak, day 5 versus 15. Abundant bulk-population clonotypes could contaminate the FACS-sorted repertoires.

The sample here was PBMCs, taken on the day of the yellow fever booster vaccination. The TCR originated in a man aged 25 to 40 who received the YFV17D yellow fever vaccine.

The CDR3 DNA reads as TGCGCCAGCTCCCTAGCGGGAGGGCCGCCCACCGGGGAGCTGTTTTTT. This gives the protein CASSLAGGPPTGELFF. The chain employs TRBV4-1 and TRBJ2-2; 12 nucleotides line up with TRBD2. With 8 bases clipped from V and 4 bases from J, the junction kept 8 bases outside the gene matches. Germline loops: CDR1 MGHRA, CDR2 YSYEKL. This CDR3 is built from 16 residues.